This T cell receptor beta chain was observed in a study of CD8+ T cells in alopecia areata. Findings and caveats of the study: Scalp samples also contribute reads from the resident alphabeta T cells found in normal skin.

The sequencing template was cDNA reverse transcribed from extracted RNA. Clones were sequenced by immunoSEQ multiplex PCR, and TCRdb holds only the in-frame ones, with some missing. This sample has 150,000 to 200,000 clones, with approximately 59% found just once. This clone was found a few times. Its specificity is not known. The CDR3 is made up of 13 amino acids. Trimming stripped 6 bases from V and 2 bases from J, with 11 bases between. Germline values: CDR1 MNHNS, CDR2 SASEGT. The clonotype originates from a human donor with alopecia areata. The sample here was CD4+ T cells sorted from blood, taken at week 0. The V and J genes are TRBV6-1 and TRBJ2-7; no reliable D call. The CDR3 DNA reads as TGTGCCAGCAGCTCGATAAAAACCTACGAGCAGTACTTC. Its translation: CASSSIKTYEQYF.